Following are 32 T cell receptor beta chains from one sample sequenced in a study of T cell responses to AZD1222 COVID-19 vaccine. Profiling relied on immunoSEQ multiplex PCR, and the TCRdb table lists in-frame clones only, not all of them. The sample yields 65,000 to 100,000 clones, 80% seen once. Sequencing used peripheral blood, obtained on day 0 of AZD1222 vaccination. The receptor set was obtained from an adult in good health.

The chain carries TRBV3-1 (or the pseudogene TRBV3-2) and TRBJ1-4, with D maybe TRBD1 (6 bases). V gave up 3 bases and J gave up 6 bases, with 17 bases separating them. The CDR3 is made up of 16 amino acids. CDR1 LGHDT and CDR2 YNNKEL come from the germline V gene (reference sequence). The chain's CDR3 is CASSQGPGTPDEKLFF. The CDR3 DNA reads TGTGCCAGCAGCCAGGGACCCGGGACACCAGATGAAAAACTGTTTTTT.

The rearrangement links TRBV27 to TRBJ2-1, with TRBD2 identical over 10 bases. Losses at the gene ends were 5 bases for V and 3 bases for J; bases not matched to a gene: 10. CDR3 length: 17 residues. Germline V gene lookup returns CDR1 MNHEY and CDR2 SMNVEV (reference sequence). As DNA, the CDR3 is TGTGCCAGCAGTAGCTTAGCGGGAGGACCCCGCTACAATGAGCAGTTCTTC. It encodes CASSSLAGGPRYNEQFF.

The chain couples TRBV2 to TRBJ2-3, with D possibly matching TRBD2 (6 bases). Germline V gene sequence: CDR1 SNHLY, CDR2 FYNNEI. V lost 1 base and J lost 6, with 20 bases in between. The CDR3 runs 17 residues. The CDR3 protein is CASSEGWGSGPGDTQYF. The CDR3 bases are TGTGCCAGCAGTGAAGGCTGGGGTAGCGGCCCCGGGGATACGCAGTATTTT.

The CDR3 sequence: CASSYSTSGGLDTQYF. CDR3 DNA sequence: TGCGCCAGCAGCTATTCTACTAGCGGGGGGTTGGATACGCAGTATTTT. This sequence joins TRBV5-1 and TRBJ2-3; 12 positions match TRBD2. With 3 bases clipped from V and 6 bases from J, the junction kept 8 bases outside the gene matches. This CDR3 region has 16 residues. CDR1 and CDR2 (germline): SGHRS, YFSETQ.

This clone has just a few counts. CDR3 nucleotide sequence: TGTGCCAGCTCACCAAAGGACAGGGGATCTTATGGCTACACCTTC. It specifies CASSPKDRGSYGYTF. The V and J genes are TRBV18 and TRBJ1-2, with 9 bases lining up with TRBD1. The CDR3 totals 15 residues. V gave up 2 bases and J gave up 5 bases; unmatched junction bases: 6. Germline assignment: CDR1 KGHSH and CDR2 LQKENI.

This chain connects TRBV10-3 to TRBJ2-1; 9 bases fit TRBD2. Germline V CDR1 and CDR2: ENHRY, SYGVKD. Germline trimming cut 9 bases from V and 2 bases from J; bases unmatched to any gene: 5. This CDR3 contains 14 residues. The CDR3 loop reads CAIGTSSPYNEQFF. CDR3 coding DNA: TGTGCCATTGGGACTAGCAGTCCCTACAATGAGCAGTTCTTC.

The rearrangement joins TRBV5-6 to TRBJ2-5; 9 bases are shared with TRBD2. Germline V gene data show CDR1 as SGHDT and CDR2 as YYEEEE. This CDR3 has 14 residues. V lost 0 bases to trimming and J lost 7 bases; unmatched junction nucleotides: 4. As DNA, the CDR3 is TGTGCCAGCAGCTTGGCCAGTAGCGGGGGGACCCAGTACTTC. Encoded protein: CASSLASSGGTQYF.

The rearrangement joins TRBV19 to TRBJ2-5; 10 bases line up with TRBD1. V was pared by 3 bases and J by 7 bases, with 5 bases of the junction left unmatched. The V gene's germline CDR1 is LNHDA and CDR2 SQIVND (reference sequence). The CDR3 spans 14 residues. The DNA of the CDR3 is TGTGCCAGTAGTATTGGCCGGGACAGGGGGACCCAGTACTTC. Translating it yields CASSIGRDRGTQYF.

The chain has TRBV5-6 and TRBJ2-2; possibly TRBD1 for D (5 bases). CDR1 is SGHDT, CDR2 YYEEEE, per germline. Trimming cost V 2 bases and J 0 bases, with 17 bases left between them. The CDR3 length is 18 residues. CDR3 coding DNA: TGTGCCAGCAGCTTACCACCTCGGACACCTGCGAACACCGGGGAGCTGTTTTTT. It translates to CASSLPPRTPANTGELFF.

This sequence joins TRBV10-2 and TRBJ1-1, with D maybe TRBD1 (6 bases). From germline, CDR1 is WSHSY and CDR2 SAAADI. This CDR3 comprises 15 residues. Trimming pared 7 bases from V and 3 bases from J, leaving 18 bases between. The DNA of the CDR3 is TGCGCCAGCATAACAGGGCTAGAGGGGGACACTGAAGCTTTCTTT. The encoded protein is CASITGLEGDTEAFF.

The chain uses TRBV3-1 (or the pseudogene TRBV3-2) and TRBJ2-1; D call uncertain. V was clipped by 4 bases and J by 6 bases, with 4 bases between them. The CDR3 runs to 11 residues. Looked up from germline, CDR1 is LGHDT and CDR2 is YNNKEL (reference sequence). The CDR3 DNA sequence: TGTGCCAGCAGCCCGGGCAATGAGCAGTTCTTC. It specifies CASSPGNEQFF.

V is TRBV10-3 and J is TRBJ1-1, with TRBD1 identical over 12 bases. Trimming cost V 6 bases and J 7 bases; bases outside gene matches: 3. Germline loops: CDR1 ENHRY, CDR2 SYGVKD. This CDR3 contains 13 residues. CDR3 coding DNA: TGTGCCATCAGGGGGACAGGGGGCGGTGAAGCTTTCTTT. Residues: CAIRGTGGGEAFF.

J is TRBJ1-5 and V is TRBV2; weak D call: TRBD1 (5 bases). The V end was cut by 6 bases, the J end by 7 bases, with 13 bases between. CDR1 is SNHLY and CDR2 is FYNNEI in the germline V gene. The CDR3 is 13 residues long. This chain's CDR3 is CASSGAPSQPQHF. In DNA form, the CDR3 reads TGTGCCAGCAGCGGGGCCCCATCGCAGCCCCAGCATTTT.

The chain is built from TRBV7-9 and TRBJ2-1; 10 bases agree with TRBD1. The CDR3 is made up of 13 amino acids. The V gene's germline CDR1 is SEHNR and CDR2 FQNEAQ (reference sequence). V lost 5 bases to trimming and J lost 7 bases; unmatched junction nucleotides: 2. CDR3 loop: CASSPGQGNEQFF. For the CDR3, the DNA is TGTGCCAGCAGCCCGGGACAGGGGAATGAGCAGTTCTTC.

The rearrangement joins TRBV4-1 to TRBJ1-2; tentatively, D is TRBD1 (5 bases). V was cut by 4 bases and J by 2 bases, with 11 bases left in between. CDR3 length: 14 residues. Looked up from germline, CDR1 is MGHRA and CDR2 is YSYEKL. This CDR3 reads CASSPGTGNYGYTF. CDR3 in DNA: TGCGCCAGCAGCCCCGGGACGGGGAACTATGGCTACACCTTC.

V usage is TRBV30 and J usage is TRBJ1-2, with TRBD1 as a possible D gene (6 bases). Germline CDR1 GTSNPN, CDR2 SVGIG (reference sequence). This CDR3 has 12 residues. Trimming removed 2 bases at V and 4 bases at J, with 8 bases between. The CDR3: CAWSRGLYGYTF. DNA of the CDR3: TGTGCCTGGAGTCGGGGGCTCTATGGCTACACCTTC.

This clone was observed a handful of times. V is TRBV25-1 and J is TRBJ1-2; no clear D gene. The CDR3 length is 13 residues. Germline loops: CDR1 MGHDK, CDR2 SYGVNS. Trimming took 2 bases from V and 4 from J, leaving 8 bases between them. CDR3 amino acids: CASSEEGGYGYTF. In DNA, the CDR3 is TGTGCCAGCAGTGAAGAGGGCGGCTATGGCTACACCTTC.

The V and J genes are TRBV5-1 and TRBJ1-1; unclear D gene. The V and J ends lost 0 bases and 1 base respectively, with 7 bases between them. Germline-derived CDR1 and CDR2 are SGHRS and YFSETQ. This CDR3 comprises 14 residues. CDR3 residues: CASSLGHPNTEAFF. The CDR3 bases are TGCGCCAGCAGCTTGGGACACCCGAACACTGAAGCTTTCTTT. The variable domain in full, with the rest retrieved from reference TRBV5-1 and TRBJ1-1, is KAGVTQTPRYLIKTRGQQVTLSCSPISGHRSVSWYQQTPGQGLQFLFEYFSETQRNKGNFPGRFSGRQFSNSRSEMNVSTLELGDSALYLCASSLGHPNTEAFFGQGTRLTVV.

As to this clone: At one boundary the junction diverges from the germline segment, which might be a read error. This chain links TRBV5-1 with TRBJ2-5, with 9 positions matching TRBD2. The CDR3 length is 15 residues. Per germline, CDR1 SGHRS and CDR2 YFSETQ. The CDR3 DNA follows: TGCCCCAGCAGCGCTGGACTCGCGGGGGGGGAGACCCAGTACTTC. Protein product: CPSSAGLAGGETQYF.

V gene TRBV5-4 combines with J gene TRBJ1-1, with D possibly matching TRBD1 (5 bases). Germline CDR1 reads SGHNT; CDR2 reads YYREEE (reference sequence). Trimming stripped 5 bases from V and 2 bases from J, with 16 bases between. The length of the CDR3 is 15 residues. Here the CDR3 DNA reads TGTGCCAGCAGGGGAGGGACGTCTAGTAACACTGAAGCTTTCTTT. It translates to CASRGGTSSNTEAFF. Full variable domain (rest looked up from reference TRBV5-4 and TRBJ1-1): ETGVTQSPTHLIKTRGQQVTLRCSSQSGHNTVSWYQQALGQGPQFIFQYYREEENGRGNFPPRFSGLQFPNYSSELNVNALELDDSALYLCASRGGTSSNTEAFFGQGTRLTVV.

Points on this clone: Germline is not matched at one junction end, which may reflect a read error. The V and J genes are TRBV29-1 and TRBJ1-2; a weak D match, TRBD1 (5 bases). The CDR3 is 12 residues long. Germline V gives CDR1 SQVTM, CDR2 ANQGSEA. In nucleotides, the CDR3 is TGCAGCGTTGAGGGGGTAGGGAGGGAGCTCTTCTTC. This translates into CSVEGVGRELFF. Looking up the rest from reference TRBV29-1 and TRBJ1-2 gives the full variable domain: SAVISQKPSRDICQRGTSLTIQCQVDSQVTMMFWYRQQPGQSLTLIATANQGSEATYESGFVIDKFPISRPNLTFSTLTVSNMSPEDSSIYLCSVEGVGRELFFGSGTRLTVV.

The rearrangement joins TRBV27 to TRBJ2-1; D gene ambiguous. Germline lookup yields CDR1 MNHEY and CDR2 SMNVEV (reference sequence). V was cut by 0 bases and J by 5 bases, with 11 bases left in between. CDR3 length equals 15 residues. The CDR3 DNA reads TGTGCCAGCAGTTTATCCGGGTCAGAAAACAATGAGCAGTTCTTC. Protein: CASSLSGSENNEQFF.

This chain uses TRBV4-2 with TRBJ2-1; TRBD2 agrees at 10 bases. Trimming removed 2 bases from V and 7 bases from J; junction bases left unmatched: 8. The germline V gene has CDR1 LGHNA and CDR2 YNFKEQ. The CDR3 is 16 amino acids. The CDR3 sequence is CASSQSLAGDKNEQFF. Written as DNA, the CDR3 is TGTGCCAGCAGCCAATCGCTAGCGGGGGACAAAAATGAGCAGTTCTTC.

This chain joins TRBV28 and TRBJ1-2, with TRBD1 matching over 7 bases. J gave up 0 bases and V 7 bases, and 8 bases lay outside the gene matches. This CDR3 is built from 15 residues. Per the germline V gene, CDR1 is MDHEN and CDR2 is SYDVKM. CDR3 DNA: TGTGCCAGCATTCCACAGGGGCCCGCTAACTATGGCTACACCTTC. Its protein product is CASIPQGPANYGYTF.

CDR3 DNA: TGTGCCAGCAGTCCCCAAAGGGACGGGGGGAAGACCCAGTACTTC. This sequence encodes CASSPQRDGGKTQYF. The gene calls are TRBV25-1 and TRBJ2-5; 7 positions match TRBD2. CDR1 is MGHDK and CDR2 is SYGVNS in the germline V gene. The CDR3 sequence is 15 residues long. The V and J ends lost 5 bases and 6 bases, in that order; junction bases with no gene match: 12.

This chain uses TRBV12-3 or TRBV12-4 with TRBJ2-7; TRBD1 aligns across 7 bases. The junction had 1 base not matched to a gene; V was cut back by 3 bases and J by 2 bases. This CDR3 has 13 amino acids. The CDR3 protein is CASSLGQTYEQYF. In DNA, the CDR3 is TGTGCCAGCAGTTTGGGACAGACCTACGAGCAGTACTTC.

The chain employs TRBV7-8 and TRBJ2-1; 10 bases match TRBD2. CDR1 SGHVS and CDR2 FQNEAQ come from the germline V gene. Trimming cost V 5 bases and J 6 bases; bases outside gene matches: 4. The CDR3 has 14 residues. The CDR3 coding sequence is TGTGCCAGCAGCCAGAGCGGGGGGGCCAATGAGCAGTTCTTC. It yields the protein CASSQSGGANEQFF.

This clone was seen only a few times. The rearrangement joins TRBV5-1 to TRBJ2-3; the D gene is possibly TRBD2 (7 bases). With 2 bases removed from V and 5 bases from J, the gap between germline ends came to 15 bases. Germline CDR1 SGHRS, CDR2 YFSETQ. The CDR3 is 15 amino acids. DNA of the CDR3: TGCGCCAGCAGCTTTATCGGCGGGGGACAAGATACGCAGTATTTT. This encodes CASSFIGGGQDTQYF.

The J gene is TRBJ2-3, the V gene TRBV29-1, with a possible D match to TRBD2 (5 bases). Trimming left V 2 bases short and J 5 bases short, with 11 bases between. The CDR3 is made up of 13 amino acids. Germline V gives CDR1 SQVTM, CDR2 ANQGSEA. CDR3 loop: CSVERPEGDTQYF. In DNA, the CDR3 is TGCAGCGTTGAAAGACCCGAGGGAGATACGCAGTATTTT.

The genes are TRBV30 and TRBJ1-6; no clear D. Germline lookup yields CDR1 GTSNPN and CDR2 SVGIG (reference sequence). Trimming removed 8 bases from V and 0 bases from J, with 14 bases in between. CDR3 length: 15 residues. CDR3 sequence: CARRGGSSYNSPLHF. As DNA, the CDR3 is TGTGCCCGCCGGGGAGGGAGCTCCTATAATTCACCCCTCCACTTT.

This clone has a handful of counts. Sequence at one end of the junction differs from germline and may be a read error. CDR3 residues: CASREGPRVGEPQHF. DNA for the CDR3: TGTGCCAGCAGGGAAGGACCGAGGGTTGGGGAGCCCCAGCATTTT. The rearrangement uses TRBV6-1 and TRBJ1-5; D unresolved. CDR3 size: 15 residues. CDR1 and CDR2 from the germline V gene are MNHNS and SASEGT.

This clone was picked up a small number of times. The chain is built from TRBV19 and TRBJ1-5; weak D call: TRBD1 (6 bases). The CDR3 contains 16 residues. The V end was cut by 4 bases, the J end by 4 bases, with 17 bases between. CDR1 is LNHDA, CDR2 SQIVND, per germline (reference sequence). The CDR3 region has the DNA TGTGCCAGTAGTAAACCGGGGCTAACAGGGAATCAGCCCCAGCATTTT. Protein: CASSKPGLTGNQPQHF.